The T cell receptor beta chain described here comes from a study of blood T cell repertoires in COVID-19. Study background: Specimens from acute and convalescent COVID-19 originated in the United States, Italy and Spain.

Trimming left V 5 bases short and J 0 bases short, with 16 bases between. The CDR3 is made up of 15 amino acids. CDR1 is GTSNPN, CDR2 SVGIG, per germline (reference sequence). Assay: immunoSEQ multiplex PCR; the TCRdb copy retains only in-frame clones and omits some. The table records approximately 270,000 clones, nearly 90% of them present only once. The sample comprised peripheral blood. The TCR was taken from a man aged 18 to 35 with active or convalescent COVID-19. The J gene is TRBJ1-1, the V gene TRBV30; no reliable D call. CDR3 region: CAWGRVLPMNTEAFF. The CDR3 DNA sequence: TGTGCCTGGGGACGAGTACTACCCATGAACACTGAAGCTTTCTTT.